These T cell receptor beta chains were read from a single sample in a study of blood T cell repertoires in COVID-19. Clones were read by immunoSEQ multiplex PCR, and TCRdb kept only the in-frame ones, dropping some. This table has some 180,000 clones, roughly 80% appearing once. The sample consisted of peripheral blood. These receptors were obtained from a man aged 50-59 years who had recovered from COVID-19. Both conserved end residues are part of each CDR3. A D gene is named only where the DNA matches it firmly.

J | D | V | CDR3
TRBJ2-5 | TRBD2 | TRBV27 | CASRLTSGRETQYF
TRBJ2-3 | TRBD2 | TRBV7-3 | CASSRLAGRGTDTQYF
TRBJ2-4 | . | TRBV7-6 | CASSPGVRASLAKNIQYF
TRBJ2-1 | TRBD2 | TRBV27 | CASSFLTSGPSEQFF
TRBJ2-5 | . | TRBV7-7 | CASSPLSAGLQETQYF
TRBJ2-1 | TRBD2 | TRBV6-4 | CASSASGTSGNEQFF
TRBJ2-1 | TRBD2 | TRBV4-2 | CASSQDLVAGGSEQFF
TRBJ2-1 | . | TRBV5-1 | CASSPRTQRENEQFF
TRBJ1-2 | . | TRBV30 | CAWSVGGGYTF
TRBJ2-5 | TRBD2 | TRBV18 | CASSGGTSGRTETQYF
TRBJ2-7 | . | TRBV7-2 | CASSPRRGTYEQYF
TRBJ2-3 | TRBD2 | TRBV5-1 | CASSLELAGSADTQYF
TRBJ2-1 | TRBD2 | TRBV5-1 | CASSLGLAGEDEQFF
TRBJ2-7 | TRBD2 | TRBV6-1 | CASSVSAGTSGSYEQYF
TRBJ1-2 | . | TRBV7-2 | CASTPSARYGYTF
TRBJ1-2 | TRBD1 | TRBV27 | CASSLTLQGSYGYTF
TRBJ2-1 | . | TRBV6-4 | CASKAQDSWFNEQFF
TRBJ2-1 | . | TRBV2 | CASRRLASSTDEQFF
TRBJ2-1 | TRBD2 | TRBV3-1/TRBV3-2 | CASSRVGLAGANEQFF
TRBJ2-5 | TRBD2 | TRBV10-3 | CAIGVREAQETQYF
TRBJ2-3 | TRBD1 | TRBV2 | CASTRQGSEDTQYF
TRBJ2-2 | TRBD2 | TRBV27 | CASSSRGEGHKFRNTGELFF